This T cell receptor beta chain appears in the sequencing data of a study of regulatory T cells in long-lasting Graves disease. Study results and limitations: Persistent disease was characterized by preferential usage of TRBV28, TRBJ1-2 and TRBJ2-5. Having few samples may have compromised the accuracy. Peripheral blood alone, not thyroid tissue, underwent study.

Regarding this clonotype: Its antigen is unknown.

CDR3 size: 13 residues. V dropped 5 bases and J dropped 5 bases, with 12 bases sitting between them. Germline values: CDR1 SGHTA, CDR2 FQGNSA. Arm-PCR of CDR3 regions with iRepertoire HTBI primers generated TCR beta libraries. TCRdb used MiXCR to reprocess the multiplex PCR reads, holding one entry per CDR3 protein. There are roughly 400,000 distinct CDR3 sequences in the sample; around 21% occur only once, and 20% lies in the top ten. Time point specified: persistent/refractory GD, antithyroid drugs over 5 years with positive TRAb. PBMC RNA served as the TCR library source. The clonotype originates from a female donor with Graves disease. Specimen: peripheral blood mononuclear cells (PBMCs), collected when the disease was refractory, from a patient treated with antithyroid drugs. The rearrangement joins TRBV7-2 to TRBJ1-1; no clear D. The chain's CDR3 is CASSTPGRTEAFF. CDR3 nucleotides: TGTGCCAGCAGCACTCCTGGAAGGACTGAAGCTTTCTTT.